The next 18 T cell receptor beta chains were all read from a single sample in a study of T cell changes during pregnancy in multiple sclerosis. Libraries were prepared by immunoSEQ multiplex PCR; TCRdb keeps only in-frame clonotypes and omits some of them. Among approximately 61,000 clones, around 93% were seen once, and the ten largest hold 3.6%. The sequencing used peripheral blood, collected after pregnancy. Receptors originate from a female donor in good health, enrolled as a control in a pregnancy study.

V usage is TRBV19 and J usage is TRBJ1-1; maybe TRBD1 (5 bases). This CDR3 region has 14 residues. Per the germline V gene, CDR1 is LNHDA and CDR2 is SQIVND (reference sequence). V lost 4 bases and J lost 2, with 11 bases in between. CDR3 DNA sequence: TGTGCCAGTAGTACCGGACACGTAAACACTGAAGCTTTCTTT. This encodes CASSTGHVNTEAFF.

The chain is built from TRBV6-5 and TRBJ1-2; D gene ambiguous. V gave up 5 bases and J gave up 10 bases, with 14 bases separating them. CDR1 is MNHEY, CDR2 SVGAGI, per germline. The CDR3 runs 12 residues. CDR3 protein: CASSPQGRDYTF. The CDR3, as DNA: TGTGCCAGCAGTCCCCAAGGGAGGGACTACACCTTC.

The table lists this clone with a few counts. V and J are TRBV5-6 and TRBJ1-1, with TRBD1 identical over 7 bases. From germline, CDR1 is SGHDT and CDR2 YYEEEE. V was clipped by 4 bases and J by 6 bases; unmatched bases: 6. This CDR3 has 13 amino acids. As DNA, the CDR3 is TGTGCCAGCAGCCTTGGGACAGACCCTGAAGCTTTCTTT. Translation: CASSLGTDPEAFF.

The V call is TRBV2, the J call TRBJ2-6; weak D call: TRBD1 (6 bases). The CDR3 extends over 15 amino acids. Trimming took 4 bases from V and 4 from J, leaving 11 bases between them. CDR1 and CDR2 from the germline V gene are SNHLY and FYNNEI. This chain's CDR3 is CASSVPGAGANVLTF. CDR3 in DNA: TGTGCCAGCAGTGTCCCAGGGGCCGGGGCCAACGTCCTGACTTTC. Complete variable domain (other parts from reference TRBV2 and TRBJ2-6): EPEVTQTPSHQVTQMGQEVILRCVPISNHLYFYWYRQILGQKVEFLVSFYNNEISEKSEIFDDQFSVERPDGSNFTLKIRSTKLEDSAMYFCASSVPGAGANVLTFGAGSRLTVL.

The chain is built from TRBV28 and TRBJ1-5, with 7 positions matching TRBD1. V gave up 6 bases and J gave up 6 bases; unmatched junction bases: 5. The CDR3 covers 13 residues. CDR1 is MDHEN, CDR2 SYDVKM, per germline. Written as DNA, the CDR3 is TGTGCCAGCAGAGAGGGGGCTGGTCAGCCCCAGCATTTT. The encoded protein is CASREGAGQPQHF.

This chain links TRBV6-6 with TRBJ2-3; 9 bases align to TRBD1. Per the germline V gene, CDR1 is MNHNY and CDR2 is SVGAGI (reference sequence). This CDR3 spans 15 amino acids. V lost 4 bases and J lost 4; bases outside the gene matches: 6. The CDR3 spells CASSSPGQGADTQYF. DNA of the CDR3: TGTGCCAGCAGTTCACCGGGACAGGGAGCAGATACGCAGTATTTT.

The CDR3 DNA reads TGTGCCAGCAGCTTGGGACAGGGGTTGGGAGAGACCCAGTACTTC. Translated, it gives CASSLGQGLGETQYF. The chain has TRBV11-3 and TRBJ2-5, with TRBD1 matching 10 bases. The CDR3 loop spans 15 amino acids. Germline values: CDR1 SGHNT, CDR2 YENEEA. Trimming took 3 bases from V and 4 from J; bases not matched to a gene: 5.

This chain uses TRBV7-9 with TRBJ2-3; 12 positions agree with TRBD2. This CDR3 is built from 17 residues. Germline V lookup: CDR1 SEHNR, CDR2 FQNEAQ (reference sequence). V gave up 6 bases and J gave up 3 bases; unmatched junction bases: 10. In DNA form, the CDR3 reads TGTGCCAGCAGTCCCCGACTAGCGGGAGTTGGGACAGATACGCAGTATTTT. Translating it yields CASSPRLAGVGTDTQYF.

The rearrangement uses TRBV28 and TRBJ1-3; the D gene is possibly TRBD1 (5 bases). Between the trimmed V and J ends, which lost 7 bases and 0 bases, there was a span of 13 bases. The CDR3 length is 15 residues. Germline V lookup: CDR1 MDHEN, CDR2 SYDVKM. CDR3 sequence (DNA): TGTGCCAGCATCGCAACAGGATACTCTGGAAACACCATATATTTT. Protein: CASIATGYSGNTIYF.

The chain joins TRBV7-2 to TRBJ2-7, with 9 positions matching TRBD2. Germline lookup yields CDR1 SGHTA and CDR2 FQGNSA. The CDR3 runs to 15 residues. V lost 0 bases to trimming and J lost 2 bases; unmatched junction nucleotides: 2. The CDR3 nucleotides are TGTGCCAGCAGCTTAGCTAGCGGGAGTCCCTACGAGCAGTACTTC. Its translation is CASSLASGSPYEQYF.

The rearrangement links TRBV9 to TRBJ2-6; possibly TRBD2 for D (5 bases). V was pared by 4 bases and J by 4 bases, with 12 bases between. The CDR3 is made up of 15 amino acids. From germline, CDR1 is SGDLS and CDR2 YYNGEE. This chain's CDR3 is CASSPPGLGANVLTF. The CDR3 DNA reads TGTGCCAGCAGCCCTCCGGGATTGGGGGCCAACGTCCTGACTTTC.

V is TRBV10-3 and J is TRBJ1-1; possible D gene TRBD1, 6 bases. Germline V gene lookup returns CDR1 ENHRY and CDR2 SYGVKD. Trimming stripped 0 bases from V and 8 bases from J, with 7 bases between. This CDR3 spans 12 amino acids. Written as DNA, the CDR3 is TGTGCCATCAGTGAGTCCGACAGGGAAGCTTTCTTT. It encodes CAISESDREAFF.

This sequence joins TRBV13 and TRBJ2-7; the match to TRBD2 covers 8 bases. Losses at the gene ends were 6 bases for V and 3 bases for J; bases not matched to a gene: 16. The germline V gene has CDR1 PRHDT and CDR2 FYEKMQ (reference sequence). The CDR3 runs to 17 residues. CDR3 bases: TGTGCCAGCAGGGAGGGATTAGCGGGGCTCACCAGCTACGAGCAGTACTTC. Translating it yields CASREGLAGLTSYEQYF.

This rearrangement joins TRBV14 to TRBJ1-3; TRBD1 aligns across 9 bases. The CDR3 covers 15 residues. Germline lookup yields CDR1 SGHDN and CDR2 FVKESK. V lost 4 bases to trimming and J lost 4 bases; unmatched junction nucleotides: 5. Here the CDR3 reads CASSPHRGRGNTIYF. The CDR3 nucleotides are TGTGCCAGCAGCCCCCACAGGGGGCGAGGAAACACCATATATTTT.

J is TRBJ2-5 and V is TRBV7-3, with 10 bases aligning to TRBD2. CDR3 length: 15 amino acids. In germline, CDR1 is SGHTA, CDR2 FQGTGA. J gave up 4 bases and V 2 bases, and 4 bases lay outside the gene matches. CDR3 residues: CASSLGLAGVETQYF. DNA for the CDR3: TGTGCCAGCAGCTTAGGTCTAGCGGGGGTAGAGACCCAGTACTTC.

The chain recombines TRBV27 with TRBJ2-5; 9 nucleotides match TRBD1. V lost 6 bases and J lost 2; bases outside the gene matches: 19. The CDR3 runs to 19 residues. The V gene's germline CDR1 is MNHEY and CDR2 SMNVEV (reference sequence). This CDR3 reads CASSTVRSFGQGWQETQYF. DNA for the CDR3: TGTGCCAGCAGCACCGTTCGGTCATTCGGACAGGGGTGGCAAGAGACCCAGTACTTC.

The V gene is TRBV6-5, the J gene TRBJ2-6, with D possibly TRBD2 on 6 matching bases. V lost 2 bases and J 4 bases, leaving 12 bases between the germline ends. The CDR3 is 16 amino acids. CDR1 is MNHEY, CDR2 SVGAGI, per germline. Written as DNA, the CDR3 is TGTGCCAGCAGTTACGGCGGGGAGTCAGGGGCCAACGTCCTGACTTTC. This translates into CASSYGGESGANVLTF.

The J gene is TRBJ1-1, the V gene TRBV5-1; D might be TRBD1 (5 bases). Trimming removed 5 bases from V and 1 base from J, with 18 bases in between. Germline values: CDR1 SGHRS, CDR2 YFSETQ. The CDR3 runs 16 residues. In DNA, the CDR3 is TGCGCCAGCAGGCTCCTATACCGGGGGTCGAACACTGAAGCTTTCTTT. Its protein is CASRLLYRGSNTEAFF.